These 30 T cell receptor beta chains were all obtained from the same sample, sequenced in a study of T-cell memory formation after mild COVID-19. TCRdb re-derived calls from the 5' RACE reads in MiXCR, one entry per CDR3 protein. This sample has 150,000 to 200,000 distinct CDR3 sequences; 11% occur once, and the top ten carry 3.5% to 4.5%. Sequenced input: PBMCs or a T cell subset sorted from them (not recorded which). The receptors stem from a man aged 18 to 30 who had mild COVID-19 (a few samples of this study predate the infection). Cell type and time point are not known.

The chain links TRBV6-5 to TRBJ2-2; 10 bases are shared with TRBD1. CDR3 length: 16 amino acids. The trim removed 5 bases at V and 5 bases at J, leaving 8 bases unmatched. Germline-derived CDR1 and CDR2 are MNHEY and SVGAGI. The CDR3 coding sequence is TGTGCCAGCAGTAGCCCCCGGGACAGGGGTACCGGGGAGCTGTTTTTT. Protein product: CASSSPRDRGTGELFF.

This clonotype was seen more than once but under ten times. This rearrangement joins TRBV7-9 to TRBJ2-2; D gene uncertain. CDR1 is SEHNR, CDR2 FQNEAQ, per germline (reference sequence). The CDR3 runs to 15 residues. V shed 2 bases and J shed 3 bases, with 10 bases lying between them. The CDR3 region is CASSLLGAYTGELFF. Written as DNA, the CDR3 is TGTGCCAGCAGCTTACTCGGAGCCTACACCGGGGAGCTGTTTTTT.

This clonotype has only a few counts. This rearrangement joins TRBV20-1 to TRBJ2-5, with D maybe TRBD2 (5 bases). CDR3 length: 12 residues. V was trimmed by 5 bases and J by 7 bases, leaving 14 bases between them. Per the germline V gene, CDR1 is DFQATT and CDR2 is SNEGSKA (reference sequence). This chain's CDR3 is CSAPHGRGTQYF. The CDR3 nucleotides read TGCAGTGCTCCCCACGGACGGGGGACCCAGTACTTC.

This chain links TRBV7-3 with TRBJ2-3; D unresolved. Trimming shortened V by 5 bases and J by 2 bases, and 11 bases separated the two germline ends. Per the germline V gene, CDR1 is SGHTA and CDR2 is FQGTGA. The CDR3 is 14 amino acids. CDR3 region: CASSASGATDTQYF. CDR3 coding DNA: TGTGCCAGCAGCGCCTCAGGAGCCACAGATACGCAGTATTTT. The full variable domain, in which reference TRBV7-3 and TRBJ2-3 provide the parts outside the CDR3, is GAGVSQTPSNKVTEKGKYVELRCDPISGHTALYWYRQSLGQGPEFLIYFQGTGAADDSGLPNDRFFAVRPEGSVSTLKIQRTERGDSAVYLCASSASGATDTQYFGPGTRLTVL.

This clonotype was counted a few times. The rearrangement links TRBV11-2 to TRBJ2-5, with D maybe TRBD1 (5 bases). Trimming shortened V by 0 bases and J by 3 bases, and 8 bases separated the two germline ends. This CDR3 contains 14 residues. Germline V CDR1 and CDR2: SGHAT, FQNNGV. The CDR3 bases are TGTGCCAGCAGCTTAGAAGGGGTGAAAGAGACCCAGTACTTC. Protein product: CASSLEGVKETQYF.

This clonotype came up a few times. V gene TRBV27 combines with J gene TRBJ2-7; 8 bases are shared with TRBD1. Germline V gene sequence: CDR1 MNHEY, CDR2 SMNVEV (reference sequence). The CDR3 consists of 16 residues. J was trimmed by 0 bases and V by 5 bases; bases with no gene match: 9. CDR3 bases: TGTGCCAGCAGTCCAGGGACAGGCGCCAGCTCCTACGAGCAGTACGTC. Translating it yields CASSPGTGASSYEQYV.

The table lists this clonotype with many counts. The rearrangement joins TRBV12-3 or TRBV12-4 to TRBJ2-7; TRBD2 matches at 9 bases. The CDR3 extends over 16 amino acids. V shed 4 bases and J 3 bases; nucleotides not matched to a gene: 10. CDR3 in amino acids: CASSSLSSGGHYEQYF. The CDR3 nucleotides read TGTGCCAGCAGTTCTCTAAGTAGCGGGGGACACTACGAGCAGTACTTC.

The chain employs TRBV24-1 and TRBJ1-2; 10 nucleotides align to TRBD1. Losses at the gene ends were 4 bases for V and 2 bases for J; bases not matched to a gene: 3. Germline V gives CDR1 KGHDR, CDR2 SFDVKD. This CDR3 has 15 amino acids. The CDR3 bases are TGTGCCACCAGTGACAGGGGACAGGGGAACTATGGCTACACCTTC. Translated, it gives CATSDRGQGNYGYTF.

This clonotype was found a few times. The CDR3 spells CASTPNEQYF. The CDR3 DNA follows: TGTGCCAGCACCCCAAACGAGCAGTACTTC. The chain recombines TRBV27 with TRBJ2-7, with unresolved D. This CDR3 contains 10 residues. Germline V gene sequence: CDR1 MNHEY, CDR2 SMNVEV (reference sequence). The ends were cut back, 7 bases at V and 5 bases at J, with 6 bases in the middle.

The chain uses TRBV6-6 and TRBJ2-1, with TRBD2 as a possible D gene (6 bases). Deletions cut 2 bases from V and 12 bases from J, with 14 bases between. In germline, CDR1 is MNHNY, CDR2 SVGAGI (reference sequence). The CDR3 contains 13 residues. In nucleotides, the CDR3 is TGTGCCAGCAGTTACCGCCAACTAGCACGGCAGTTCTTC. This encodes CASSYRQLARQFF.

This chain joins TRBV4-3 and TRBJ1-2, with a possible D match to TRBD1 (5 bases). Germline V gene lookup returns CDR1 LGHNA and CDR2 YSLEER. Trimming left V 1 base short and J 0 bases short, with 15 bases between. The CDR3 is made up of 17 amino acids. In DNA, the CDR3 is TGCGCCAGCAGCCAAGCTATTCCGGGGGGTTCTAACTATGGCTACACCTTC. It translates to CASSQAIPGGSNYGYTF.

The CDR3: CASSYESPLGQFF. In DNA form, the CDR3 reads TGTGCCAGCAGTTACGAAAGCCCCTTGGGGCAGTTCTTC. The chain has TRBV6-2 or TRBV6-3 and TRBJ2-1, with D uncertain. The CDR3 runs 13 residues. V lost 2 bases and J 12 bases, leaving 14 bases between the germline ends. Germline CDR1 MNHEY, CDR2 SVGEGT.

The CDR3 loop reads CSVEKQLMNTEAFF. CDR3 in DNA: TGCAGCGTTGAGAAACAGCTCATGAACACTGAAGCTTTCTTT. The chain joins TRBV29-1 to TRBJ1-1; D call uncertain. The CDR3 runs to 14 residues. V gave up 3 bases and J gave up 0 bases, with 11 bases separating them. CDR1 SQVTM and CDR2 ANQGSEA come from the germline V gene.

This clonotype has more than one count but fewer than ten. The chain uses TRBV4-2 and TRBJ2-1; D not certain. Germline V gene sequence: CDR1 LGHNA, CDR2 YNFKEQ. V was pared by 1 base and J by 9 bases, with 4 bases between. CDR3 length: 11 residues. As DNA, the CDR3 is TGTGCCAGCAGCCAAGCCCGTGAGCAGTTCTTC. As protein: CASSQAREQFF.

The chain carries TRBV20-1 and TRBJ2-3, with TRBD2 identical over 11 bases. The CDR3 spans 13 residues. Germline loops: CDR1 DFQATT, CDR2 SNEGSKA (reference sequence). The junction had 7 bases not matched to a gene; V was cut back by 7 bases and J by 7 bases. The CDR3 sequence: CSVPTSGAYTQYF. The CDR3 bases are TGCAGTGTTCCGACTAGCGGGGCATATACGCAGTATTTT.

The chain links TRBV3-1 to TRBJ2-5, with D hard to call. Trimming stripped 0 bases from V and 5 bases from J, with 10 bases between. The germline gives CDR1 LGHDT, CDR2 YNNKEL (reference sequence). There are 14 residues in the CDR3. CDR3 protein: CASSQEWSGETQYF. CDR3 DNA: TGTGCCAGCAGCCAAGAGTGGTCCGGGGAGACCCAGTACTTC.

This clonotype was observed many times. V gene TRBV11-2 combines with J gene TRBJ2-7; D is perhaps TRBD2 (5 bases). V gave up 5 bases and J gave up 7 bases, with 24 bases separating them. Germline V gene sequence: CDR1 SGHAT, CDR2 FQNNGV. There are 16 residues in the CDR3. CDR3 loop: CASSPFRSEGPSEQYF. In nucleotides, the CDR3 is TGTGCCAGCAGCCCCTTTAGGAGCGAGGGCCCTAGTGAGCAGTACTTC.

Only a few counts were recorded for this clonotype. V gene TRBV18 combines with J gene TRBJ2-7, with D perhaps given as TRBD1 or TRBD2 (5 bases each). Trimming cost V 3 bases and J 3 bases, with 9 bases left between them. Germline V gene sequence: CDR1 KGHSH, CDR2 LQKENI. The CDR3 has 13 residues. The CDR3 coding sequence is TGTGCCAGCTCACCCGGGGCAGACTACGAGCAGTACTTC. Its translation: CASSPGADYEQYF.

Only a few counts were recorded for this clonotype. V is TRBV28 and J is TRBJ1-5; D not resolved. The CDR3 length is 12 residues. Germline lookup yields CDR1 MDHEN and CDR2 SYDVKM. Trimming left V 6 bases short and J 11 bases short, with 14 bases between. The CDR3 protein is CASRQQTRTQHF. CDR3 sequence (DNA): TGTGCCAGCAGACAACAGACCAGGACCCAGCATTTT.

This clonotype was seen repeatedly, ten times or more. This sequence joins TRBV6-4 and TRBJ2-1; D call uncertain. Germline-derived CDR1 and CDR2 are MRHNA and SNTAGT. This CDR3 comprises 13 residues. Trimming removed 2 bases from V and 0 bases from J, with 2 bases in between. In nucleotides, the CDR3 is TGTGCCAGCAGTGACAGCTCCTACAATGAGCAGTTCTTC. This encodes CASSDSSYNEQFF.

This clonotype has a handful of counts. The chain combines TRBV4-3 with TRBJ2-3, with unresolved D. The CDR3 loop spans 14 amino acids. Trimming removed 0 bases from V and 4 bases from J, with 8 bases in between. Germline CDR1 reads LGHNA; CDR2 reads YSLEER. In DNA, the CDR3 is TGCGCCAGCAGCCAAGATTTAAACCCAGATACGCAGTATTTT. Its translation: CASSQDLNPDTQYF.

The chain employs TRBV11-2 and TRBJ2-3; no reliable D call. Per the germline V gene, CDR1 is SGHAT and CDR2 is FQNNGV. The CDR3 has 11 amino acids. The ends were cut back, 7 bases at V and 5 bases at J, with 7 bases in the middle. CDR3 amino acids: CASNPLDTQYF. CDR3 bases: TGTGCCAGCAACCCCCTAGATACGCAGTATTTT.

This clonotype showed up just a few times. The V and J genes are TRBV20-1 and TRBJ1-1; TRBD1 matches at 7 bases. This CDR3 is 12 amino acids long. CDR1 and CDR2 (germline): DFQATT, SNEGSKA (reference sequence). V lost 6 bases and J lost 4; bases outside the gene matches: 5. The CDR3 DNA follows: TGCAGTGCAGCAACAGGGGCCACTGAAGCTTTCTTT. This codes for CSAATGATEAFF.

This clonotype occurred a few times. The rearrangement joins TRBV4-1 to TRBJ2-7; D possibly matches TRBD1 or TRBD2 (5 bases each). The V end was cut by 4 bases, the J end by 1 base, with 17 bases between. The germline V gene encodes CDR1 MGHRA and CDR2 YSYEKL. This CDR3 has 16 residues. Here the CDR3 reads CASSPGPSEGSYEQYV. In nucleotides, the CDR3 is TGCGCCAGCAGCCCGGGGCCCTCAGAAGGATCCTACGAGCAGTACGTC.

The rearrangement joins TRBV21-1 to TRBJ1-3. TRBV21-1 is noted as a pseudogene. The CDR3 is made up of 17 amino acids. The CDR3 nucleotides are TGTGCCAGCAGCAAAGAGGGGGAGGTGGACTCTGGAAACACCATATATTTT. This sequence encodes CASSKEGEVDSGNTIYF.

This clonotype was recorded a few times. The chain combines TRBV6-4 with TRBJ2-1, with 11 bases that match TRBD2. V lost 2 bases, J lost 3 bases, and 3 bases stayed unmatched. This CDR3 comprises 16 residues. Germline V lookup: CDR1 MRHNA, CDR2 SNTAGT. The CDR3 sequence: CASSDLAGGRYNEQFF. The CDR3 DNA follows: TGTGCCAGCAGTGACCTAGCGGGGGGTCGCTACAATGAGCAGTTCTTC.

This clonotype was recorded at least ten times. The chain couples TRBV6-5 to TRBJ2-3, with 11 bases identical to TRBD1. V was clipped by 5 bases and J by 2 bases; unmatched bases: 6. Germline lookup yields CDR1 MNHEY and CDR2 SVGAGI. This CDR3 comprises 16 residues. The CDR3 region has the DNA TGTGCCAGCAGTCCAACGGACAGGGGGCCCACAGATACGCAGTATTTT. Translating gives CASSPTDRGPTDTQYF.

This clonotype was observed a handful of times. Here the CDR3 DNA reads TGCAGTGCTAGACTACTTTTCCCGGGACTAGCGGGGGATAATGAGCAGTTCTTC. It translates to CSARLLFPGLAGDNEQFF. The chain combines TRBV20-1 with TRBJ2-1; 14 bases match TRBD2. J was trimmed by 7 bases and V by 2 bases; bases with no gene match: 13. This CDR3 is built from 18 residues. Per germline, CDR1 DFQATT and CDR2 SNEGSKA (reference sequence).

The rearrangement links TRBV2 to TRBJ1-1; D is undetermined. Germline V gene sequence: CDR1 SNHLY, CDR2 FYNNEI. V was pared by 3 bases and J by 4 bases, with 12 bases between. The CDR3 loop spans 14 amino acids. CDR3 sequence: CASSEGFGSTEAFF. The CDR3 region has the DNA TGTGCCAGCAGTGAGGGGTTCGGGAGCACTGAAGCTTTCTTT.

This clonotype came up many times. The chain links TRBV20-1 to TRBJ1-2; tentatively, D is TRBD1 (5 bases). V was shortened by 5 bases and J by 5 bases, with 12 bases between the two germline ends. This CDR3 spans 12 amino acids. Per the germline V gene, CDR1 is DFQATT and CDR2 is SNEGSKA (reference sequence). This CDR3 is CSAGDSPYGYTF. Written as DNA, the CDR3 is TGCAGTGCTGGCGACAGCCCTTATGGCTACACCTTC.